This entry is about one TCR beta chain. These data belong to a study of blood T cell repertoires in COVID-19. The wider study: Some COVID-19 samples were acute and others convalescent; all came from the United States, Italy and Spain. Sources were T cells, B-cell-depleted T cells, or PBMCs; the material itself was cDNA or gDNA.

The germline V gene has CDR1 SGHDT and CDR2 YYEEEE. CDR3 length: 16 residues. The J segment lost 3 bases and the V segment lost 3 bases, leaving 9 bases of the junction unmatched. During active infection, Seattle patients enrolled and were then monitored through disease. In the study's own analysis: Estimation of nucleated cell counts was performed using reference gene primer amplification. Sequencing used immunoSEQ multiplex PCR; TCRdb keeps in-frame clones, though not all of them. That table is the source of V, J and clone size, and D and trimming were worked out from the DNA. Of almost 200,000 clones in the sample, 70% to 80% were seen once.

The chain links TRBV5-6 to TRBJ2-1, with 7 bases lining up with TRBD2. Sequencing was carried out using peripheral blood. The TCR originated in a woman between 40 and 50 years old with COVID-19, enrolled during active disease. CDR3 amino acids: CASSSLDGGGYNEQFF. CDR3 nucleotide sequence: TGTGCCAGCAGCTCGTTAGATGGCGGGGGCTACAATGAGCAGTTCTTC.